Given below is one T cell receptor beta chain in context. Its antigen is still unknown. V dropped 1 base and J dropped 3 bases, with 7 bases sitting between them. Germline CDR1 LNHDA, CDR2 SQIVND (reference sequence). The CDR3 extends over 13 amino acids. Produced via immunoSEQ multiplex PCR; TCRdb's table is partial and in-frame only. This table has 110,000 to 150,000 clones, about 91% appearing once. The data belong to a study of T cell responses to AZD1222 COVID-19 vaccine. The overall study: Some second doses came at about 4 weeks and others at about 12 weeks; these were pooled.

Study-wide findings and caveats: There were repertoire samples only from the period after the peak T cell response. Donors were chiefly white British, with a greater number of females, and clonal diversity was perhaps underestimated. Baseline testing showed seropositivity in only six or seven AZD1222 recipients.

Here the sequenced sample was peripheral blood, taken on day 0 of AZD1222 vaccination. The chain links TRBV19 to TRBJ2-7; D call uncertain. The receptor was isolated from an adult in good health. The CDR3 spells CASSIATHYEQYF. For the CDR3, the DNA is TGTGCCAGTAGTATAGCTACACACTACGAGCAGTACTTC.